This TCR beta chain emerged from a study of shared clonotypes between healthy human individuals. Study overall: Three plates were used per donor for CD4 naive, three for CD4 memory, two for CD8 naive and one for CD8 memory. Whole-study results and caveats: Non-shared clonotypes displayed generation probabilities falling below those of clonotypes present in all four donors. Generally, estimated richness proved larger in naive subsets than it did in memory subsets. Around 5.4% of naive CD4 clonotypes were common to a few donors.

On this clone: Antigen specificity is unknown.

The CDR3 loop spans 15 amino acids. Germline lookup yields CDR1 SGDLS and CDR2 YYNGEE. The junction had 4 bases not matched to a gene; V was cut back by 0 bases and J by 4 bases. Selected positively for CCR7 and CD45RO-negative, naive CD8 cells excluded terminally differentiated effector memory CD45RA+ cells. Some clones are missing from TCRdb's copy, which holds only in-frame ones; the method was immunoSEQ multiplex PCR. The sample includes a few million clones, about 94% of them seen just once. V is TRBV9 and J is TRBJ2-3, with TRBD2 identical over 8 bases. This TCR was recovered from a young man in good health. Some clones in this sample may be carry-over from other donors' samples. The sequencing input was naive CD8+ T cells from PBMCs. The CDR3 nucleotides read TGTGCCAGCAGCGTAGCGGGACTAGGGGCAGATACGCAGTATTTT. Encoded protein: CASSVAGLGADTQYF.